This T cell receptor (beta chain) emerged from a study of blood T cells in healthy people across ages. Study findings and constraints: There was a strong correlation between TCR beta diversity and naive T cell percentage. Long-lived donors exceeded aged donors in naive CD4+ cells and diversity.

Comment on this clonotype: The antigen is undetermined.

The CDR3 is 15 residues long. V lost 0 bases and J 8 bases, leaving 14 bases between the germline ends. Germline CDR1 SGHRS, CDR2 YFSETQ. With a J-beta primer mix and a sample-barcoded 5' primer, a second PCR ran about 6 to 11 cycles. Each CDR3 protein gets one entry after TCRdb re-called the 5' RACE reads with MiXCR. The table lists roughly 800,000 distinct CDR3 sequences, roughly 25% of them singletons. The same specimen was also included in a second study, on T cells of mothers and their children.

This receptor was obtained from a boy aged 10-17 years in good health. The sample comprised blood. V is TRBV5-1 and J is TRBJ1-4, with a possible D match to TRBD1 (5 bases). The CDR3 loop reads CASSLVGQPEEKLFF. CDR3 bases: TGCGCCAGCAGCTTGGTTGGACAACCGGAAGAAAAACTGTTTTTT. The full variable domain, its missing parts supplied by reference TRBV5-1 and TRBJ1-4, is KAGVTQTPRYLIKTRGQQVTLSCSPISGHRSVSWYQQTPGQGLQFLFEYFSETQRNKGNFPGRFSGRQFSNSRSEMNVSTLELGDSALYLCASSLVGQPEEKLFFGSGTQLSVL.